This TCR beta chain was documented in a study of T cell repertoires in cytomegalovirus infection. V was clipped by 8 bases and J by 4 bases, with 11 bases between them. CDR3 length equals 12 residues. Germline V gene data show CDR1 as MNHEY and CDR2 as SVGAGI. In TCRdb, the reads were re-called with MiXCR into one record per CDR3 protein. The sample has around 800,000 distinct CDR3 sequences; around a third are singletons. Concerning this clonotype: Its antigen is currently unknown.

Study findings and constraints: Ex vivo responses were dominated by HLA-C-restricted CMV-specific TCR beta clonotypes.

This sequence originates from a human donor in good health (CMV status not recorded). Some clones in this sample may be carry-over from other donors' samples. The chain recombines TRBV6-5 with TRBJ1-1, with unresolved D. The sample was cultured CD8+ T cells from PBMCs, taken from culture after CMV antigen stimulation. CDR3 coding DNA: TGTGCCAGCGGGGAGGTCGGCACTGAAGCTTTCTTT. It is translated as CASGEVGTEAFF.